The 19 T cell receptor beta chains given below trace back to one sample, sequenced in a study of blood T cell repertoires in COVID-19. This table comes from immunoSEQ multiplex PCR, and its TCRdb copy is limited to in-frame clones, with some not included. This table holds tens of thousands of clones, over 80% found once. The sample consisted of peripheral blood. These receptors all stem from a man aged 55 to 70 with active COVID-19.

V is TRBV7-8 and J is TRBJ1-5, with TRBD1 identical over 12 bases. The CDR3 length is 16 residues. The ends lost 4 bases at V and 2 bases at J; junction bases unmatched: 3. From germline, CDR1 is SGHVS and CDR2 FQNEAQ. The CDR3 DNA sequence: TGTGCCAGCAGCTCTGGGACAGGGGGCGGCAATCAGCCCCAGCATTTT. Protein: CASSSGTGGGNQPQHF.

The V and J genes are TRBV9 and TRBJ2-7; 9 bases agree with TRBD1. The CDR3 consists of 15 residues. CDR1 and CDR2 from the germline V gene are SGDLS and YYNGEE. Trimming cost V 0 bases and J 3 bases; bases outside gene matches: 4. The DNA of the CDR3 is TGTGCCAGCAGCGTAGGTACAGGGGGCTTCTACGAGCAGTACTTC. This encodes CASSVGTGGFYEQYF.

The chain joins TRBV3-1 (or the pseudogene TRBV3-2) to TRBJ1-1; D might be TRBD1 (5 bases). Germline CDR1 reads LGHDT; CDR2 reads YNNKEL (reference sequence). The CDR3 sequence is 15 residues long. Trimming took off 6 bases at V and 5 bases at J, with 19 bases between the two ends. The chain's CDR3 is CASRGSAGLGTEAFF. The CDR3, as DNA: TGTGCCAGCAGGGGATCGGCAGGGTTAGGAACTGAAGCTTTCTTT.

The chain links TRBV2 to TRBJ1-2; unclear D gene. The CDR3 has 13 amino acids. The V end lost 9 bases, the J end lost 4 bases, and 15 bases lay between the germline ends. Germline CDR1 reads SNHLY; CDR2 reads FYNNEI. The CDR3 DNA sequence: TGTGCCAGAACCGGACTCAACGGCTATGGCTACACCTTC. Translated, it gives CARTGLNGYGYTF.

The rearrangement links TRBV7-9 to TRBJ1-1; 9 nucleotides match TRBD1. CDR1 is SEHNR, CDR2 FQNEAQ, per germline (reference sequence). The CDR3 runs 14 residues. The trim removed 5 bases at V and 1 base at J, leaving 2 bases unmatched. CDR3 residues: CASSPGQGNTEAFF. CDR3 bases: TGTGCCAGCAGCCCGGGACAGGGGAACACTGAAGCTTTCTTT. The whole variable domain, remainder taken from reference TRBV7-9 and TRBJ1-1, is DTGVSQNPRHKITKRGQNVTFRCDPISEHNRLYWYRQTLGQGPEFLTYFQNEAQLEKSRLLSDRFSAERPKGSFSTLEIQRTEQGDSAMYLCASSPGQGNTEAFFGQGTRLTVV.

This chain links TRBV19 with TRBJ1-6; no clear D. Germline V lookup: CDR1 LNHDA, CDR2 SQIVND (reference sequence). V lost 3 bases and J 10 bases, leaving 7 bases between the germline ends. The CDR3 extends over 12 amino acids. CDR3 sequence: CASSIAGSPLHF. The CDR3 DNA is TGTGCCAGTAGTATCGCCGGGTCACCCCTCCACTTT.

This chain joins TRBV5-4 and TRBJ2-3, with 7 positions matching TRBD1. Germline assignment: CDR1 SGHNT and CDR2 YYREEE (reference sequence). After removal of 3 bases from V and 8 bases from J, the junction contained 9 bases not matched to a gene. There are 14 residues in the CDR3. The CDR3: CASSSEATGATQYF. DNA of the CDR3: TGTGCCAGCAGCTCCGAGGCCACAGGGGCTACGCAGTATTTT.

This sequence joins TRBV24-1 and TRBJ2-1, with 8 bases identical to TRBD2. The CDR3 extends over 14 amino acids. J gave up 7 bases and V 6 bases, and 7 bases lay outside the gene matches. Germline loops: CDR1 KGHDR, CDR2 SFDVKD. CDR3 sequence (DNA): TGTGCCACCAGTTACCCCGGGGGGGGTAATGAGCAGTTCTTC. This encodes CATSYPGGGNEQFF.

The chain carries TRBV7-6 and TRBJ2-1, with 14 positions matching TRBD2. This CDR3 region has 17 residues. V was clipped by 1 base and J by 8 bases; unmatched bases: 7. CDR1 is SGHVS and CDR2 is FNYEAQ in the germline V gene. The CDR3 loop reads CASSLGRLAGGSDEQFF. The CDR3 DNA reads TGTGCCAGCAGCTTAGGCCGACTAGCGGGGGGGAGCGATGAGCAGTTCTTC.

The V and J genes are TRBV30 and TRBJ2-3; 12 nucleotides agree with TRBD1. The germline V gene has CDR1 GTSNPN and CDR2 SVGIG (reference sequence). J lost 4 bases, V lost 3 bases, and 2 bases had no gene match. This CDR3 is 14 amino acids long. The chain's CDR3 is CAWSRDRGPDTQYF. The CDR3 DNA reads TGTGCCTGGAGCCGGGACAGGGGGCCAGATACGCAGTATTTT.

V and J are TRBV30 and TRBJ1-2; 8 bases fit TRBD1. V gave up 0 bases and J gave up 2 bases; unmatched junction bases: 5. Germline CDR1 reads GTSNPN; CDR2 reads SVGIG (reference sequence). The CDR3 has 15 residues. Here the CDR3 reads CAWSVPNRGNYGYTF. CDR3 DNA: TGTGCCTGGAGTGTACCTAACAGGGGGAACTATGGCTACACCTTC. Full variable domain (outside the CDR3, taken from reference TRBV30 and TRBJ1-2): SQTIHQWPATLVQPVGSPLSLECTVEGTSNPNLYWYRQAAGRGLQLLFYSVGIGQISSEVPQNLSASRPQDRQFILSSKKLLLSDSGFYLCAWSVPNRGNYGYTFGSGTRLTVV.

This chain uses TRBV27 with TRBJ2-1; TRBD2 aligns across 8 bases. The CDR3 extends over 17 amino acids. CDR1 and CDR2 from the germline V gene are MNHEY and SMNVEV (reference sequence). Trimming cost V 0 bases and J 7 bases; bases outside gene matches: 11. For the CDR3, the DNA is TGTGCCAGCAGTTTATCCCGTCGTAGCGGGATTGAAAATGAGCAGTTCTTC. Residues: CASSLSRRSGIENEQFF.

The chain has TRBV19 and TRBJ1-5, with TRBD1 identical over 7 bases. Germline values: CDR1 LNHDA, CDR2 SQIVND (reference sequence). The CDR3 contains 22 residues. V dropped 5 bases and J dropped 0; count of bases not matched to a gene: 25. The CDR3 DNA reads as TGTGCCAGTAGTGGCCAGGGGGTTCCGGTCGATGGCAGGACGGCTAGCAATCAGCCCCAGCATTTT. It codes for CASSGQGVPVDGRTASNQPQHF.

The rearrangement uses TRBV7-3 and TRBJ2-1; 8 bases are shared with TRBD2. V lost 2 bases, J lost 8 bases, and 8 bases stayed unmatched. Germline lookup yields CDR1 SGHTA and CDR2 FQGTGA. CDR3 length: 15 residues. CDR3 nucleotide sequence: TGTGCCAGCAGCTTAGGACTAGCCAAGGTGGATGAGCAGTTCTTC. This codes for CASSLGLAKVDEQFF.

V usage is TRBV6-5 and J usage is TRBJ1-2; a weak D match, TRBD1 (6 bases). This CDR3 has 12 amino acids. Deletions cut 2 bases from V and 7 bases from J, with 8 bases between. Germline V gene sequence: CDR1 MNHEY, CDR2 SVGAGI. The CDR3 DNA is TGTGCCAGCAGTTACGCAGGGGTTGGCTACACCTTC. Its protein product is CASSYAGVGYTF.

CDR3 coding DNA: TGTGCCTGGAGCGATCCCCACACGGGCACTGAAGCTTTCTTT. The encoded protein is CAWSDPHTGTEAFF. The chain recombines TRBV30 with TRBJ1-1; D unresolved. This CDR3 contains 14 residues. V lost 3 bases, J lost 4 bases, and 15 bases lay in between. Per germline, CDR1 GTSNPN and CDR2 SVGIG (reference sequence).

The chain couples TRBV4-1 to TRBJ1-2; D not resolved. The CDR3 runs 16 residues. Germline values: CDR1 MGHRA, CDR2 YSYEKL. Trimming removed 0 bases from V and 1 base from J, with 12 bases in between. CDR3 DNA: TGCGCCAGCAGCCAAGATCTGGGAGTCCTTAACTATGGCTACACCTTC. It is translated as CASSQDLGVLNYGYTF.

The V call is TRBV28, the J call TRBJ2-1, with 9 bases aligning to TRBD2. The V segment lost 6 bases and the J segment 8 bases; nucleotides outside the gene matches: 14. The CDR3 length is 16 residues. Germline CDR1 MDHEN, CDR2 SYDVKM. The CDR3 protein is CASSPPLAGGPHEQFF. CDR3 coding DNA: TGTGCCAGCAGCCCCCCTCTCGCGGGAGGGCCGCATGAGCAGTTCTTC.

The V gene is TRBV4-1, the J gene TRBJ2-1; TRBD2 might be the D (7 bases). The CDR3 is 12 residues long. With 7 bases removed from V and 5 bases from J, the gap between germline ends came to 9 bases. Germline assignment: CDR1 MGHRA and CDR2 YSYEKL. CDR3 DNA sequence: TGCGCCAGCAACGGGGGGCACAATGAGCAGTTCTTC. Translated, it gives CASNGGHNEQFF.